The present entry profiles one T cell receptor (beta chain) with its context. This entry belongs to a study of blood T cell repertoires in COVID-19. Across the whole study: Samples representing acute and convalescent COVID-19 were sourced from the United States, Italy and Spain.

The CDR3 has 15 amino acids. Germline lookup yields CDR1 SGHVS and CDR2 FQNEAQ. Germline trimming cut 4 bases from V and 6 bases from J; bases unmatched to any gene: 8. Under the authors' procedure: Reference gene primer amplification gave estimated nucleated cell counts. Libraries were prepared by immunoSEQ multiplex PCR; TCRdb keeps only in-frame clonotypes and omits some of them. That table is the source of V, J and clone size, and D and trimming were worked out from the DNA. The sample lists 150,000 to 160,000 clones, 75% to 85% seen once, with about 8.9% in the top ten. This chain uses TRBV7-8 with TRBJ2-3, with 9 bases identical to TRBD2. The receptor comes from a woman in her forties or fifties with acute or convalescent COVID-19. The sequencing sample was made of peripheral blood. The CDR3 DNA follows: TGTGCCAGCAGCTCCGATAGCGGGAGTTGGGATACGCAGTATTTT. It codes for CASSSDSGSWDTQYF.